This T cell receptor (beta chain) emerged from a study of identifying expanded T cells in peripheral blood. The CDR3 runs 14 residues. The V gene's germline CDR1 is SGHTA and CDR2 FQGNSA. Trimming removed 3 bases from V and 0 bases from J, with 9 bases in between. The data were produced by immunoSEQ multiplex PCR, yet TCRdb's version contains in-frame clones alone and is incomplete. The table has approximately 120,000 clones, more than 80% seen once. The clonotype was recovered from a person between 18 and 69 years old in good health. Specimen: blood. The chain recombines TRBV7-2 with TRBJ2-7; D is possibly TRBD1 (5 bases). The CDR3 region is CASSFAGNSYEQYF. The CDR3 nucleotides are TGTGCCAGCAGCTTCGCAGGGAACTCCTACGAGCAGTACTTC.